The T cell receptor (beta chain) described here comes from a study of cytomegalovirus exposure and HLA in healthy donors. V lost 2 bases and J 3 bases, leaving 13 bases between the germline ends. Germline V gene data show CDR1 as SGHVS and CDR2 as FNYEAQ. The CDR3 contains 16 residues. Data came from immunoSEQ multiplex PCR; TCRdb stores just in-frame clones and leaves some out. The sample carries around 150,000 clones, roughly nine tenths recorded once. What was sequenced was PBMCs. The chain links TRBV7-6 to TRBJ1-4; D remains ambiguous. The clonotype comes from a woman in her 30s in good health and CMV-seronegative. The CDR3 spells CASSLILGSSNEKLFF. CDR3 sequence (DNA): TGTGCCAGCAGCTTAATTCTGGGCTCGTCTAATGAAAAACTGTTTTTT.